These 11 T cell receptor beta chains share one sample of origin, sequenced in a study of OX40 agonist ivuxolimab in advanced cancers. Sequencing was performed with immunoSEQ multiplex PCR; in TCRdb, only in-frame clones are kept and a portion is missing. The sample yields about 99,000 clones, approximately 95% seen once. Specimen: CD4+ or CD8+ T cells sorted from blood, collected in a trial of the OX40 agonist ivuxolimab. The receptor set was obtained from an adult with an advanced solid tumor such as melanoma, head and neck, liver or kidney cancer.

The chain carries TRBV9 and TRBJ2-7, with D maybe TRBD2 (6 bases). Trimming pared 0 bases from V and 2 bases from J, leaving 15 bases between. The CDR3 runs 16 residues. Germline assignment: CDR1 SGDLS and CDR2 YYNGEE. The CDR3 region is CASSVAGDSLTYEQYF. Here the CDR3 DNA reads TGTGCCAGCAGCGTAGCCGGGGACTCTTTAACCTACGAGCAGTACTTC. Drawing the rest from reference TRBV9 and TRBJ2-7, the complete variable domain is DSGVTQTPKHLITATGQRVTLRCSPRSGDLSVYWYQQSLDQGLQFLIQYYNGEERAKGNILERFSAQQFPDLHSELNLSSLELGDSALYFCASSVAGDSLTYEQYFGPGTRLTVT.

CDR3 sequence: CASSQAGNEQFF. The CDR3, as DNA: TGTGCCAGCAGCCAAGCGGGGAATGAGCAGTTCTTC. V is TRBV7-9 and J is TRBJ2-1; 7 positions match TRBD2. The CDR3 sequence is 12 residues long. V dropped 5 bases and J dropped 7; count of bases not matched to a gene: 2. Germline V CDR1 and CDR2: SEHNR, FQNEAQ (reference sequence).

The CDR3 region has the DNA TGTGCCAGCAGCTTAGTTCGGGGTGGAGATGAAGCTTTCTTT. Its protein product is CASSLVRGGDEAFF. The rearrangement links TRBV7-2 to TRBJ1-1; D gene unclear. This CDR3 is built from 14 residues. Between the trimmed V and J ends, which lost 1 base and 7 bases, there was a span of 13 bases. Germline V lookup: CDR1 SGHTA, CDR2 FQGNSA. Based on the CDR3 plus reference TRBV7-2 and TRBJ1-1, the full variable domain is GAGVSQSPSNKVTEKGKDVELRCDPISGHTALYWYRQSLGQGLEFLIYFQGNSAPDKSGLPSDRFSAERTGGSVSTLTIQRTQQEDSAVYLCASSLVRGGDEAFFGQGTRLTVV.

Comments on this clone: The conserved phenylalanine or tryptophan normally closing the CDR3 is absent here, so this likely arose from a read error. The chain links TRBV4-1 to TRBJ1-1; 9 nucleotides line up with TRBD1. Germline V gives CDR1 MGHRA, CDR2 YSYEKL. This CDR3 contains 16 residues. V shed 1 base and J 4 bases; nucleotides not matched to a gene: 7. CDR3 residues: CASSQVPGQGTTEAFL. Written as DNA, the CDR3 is TGCGCCAGCAGCCAAGTACCGGGACAGGGAACCACTGAAGCTTTCCTT.

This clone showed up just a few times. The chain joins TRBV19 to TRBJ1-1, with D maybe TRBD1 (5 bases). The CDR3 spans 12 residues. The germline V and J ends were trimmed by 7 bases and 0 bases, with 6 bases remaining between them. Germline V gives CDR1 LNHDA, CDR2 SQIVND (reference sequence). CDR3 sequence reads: CASMGVNTEAFF. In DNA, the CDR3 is TGTGCCAGTATGGGGGTGAACACTGAAGCTTTCTTT.

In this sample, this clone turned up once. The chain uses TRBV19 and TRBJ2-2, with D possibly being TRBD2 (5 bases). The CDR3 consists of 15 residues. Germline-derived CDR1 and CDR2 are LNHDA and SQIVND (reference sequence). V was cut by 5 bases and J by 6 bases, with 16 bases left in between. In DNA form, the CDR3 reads TGTGCCAGTAGTCCCGGACTCGCCGCGGCCGGGGAGCTGTTTTTT. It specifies CASSPGLAAAGELFF.

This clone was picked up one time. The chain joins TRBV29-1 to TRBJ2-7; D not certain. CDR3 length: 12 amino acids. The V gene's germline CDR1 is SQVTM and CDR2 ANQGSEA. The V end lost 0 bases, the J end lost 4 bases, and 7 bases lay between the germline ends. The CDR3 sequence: CSVEDPEYEQYF. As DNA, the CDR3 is TGCAGCGTTGAAGACCCTGAATACGAGCAGTACTTC.

The CDR3 DNA reads TGTGCCAGCGGTCTTAGGGGACAGGGGCACTACGAGCAGTACTTC. Its translation is CASGLRGQGHYEQYF. J is TRBJ2-7 and V is TRBV28, with 10 bases matching TRBD1. Unmatched junction bases numbered 10, after V lost 8 bases and J lost 3 bases. From germline, CDR1 is MDHEN and CDR2 SYDVKM. CDR3 length equals 15 residues.

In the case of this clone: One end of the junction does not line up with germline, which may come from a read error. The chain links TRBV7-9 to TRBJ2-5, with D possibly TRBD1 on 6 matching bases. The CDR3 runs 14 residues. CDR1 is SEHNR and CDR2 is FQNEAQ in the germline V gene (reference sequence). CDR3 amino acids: CASSLNPGEETRYF. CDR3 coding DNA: TGTGCCAGCAGCTTAAATCCAGGGGAAGAGACCCGGTACTTC. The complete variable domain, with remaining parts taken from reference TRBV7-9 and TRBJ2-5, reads DTGVSQNPRHKITKRGQNVTFRCDPISEHNRLYWYRQTLGQGPEFLTYFQNEAQLEKSRLLSDRFSAERPKGSFSTLEIQRTEQGDSAMYLCASSLNPGEETRYFGPGTRLLVL.

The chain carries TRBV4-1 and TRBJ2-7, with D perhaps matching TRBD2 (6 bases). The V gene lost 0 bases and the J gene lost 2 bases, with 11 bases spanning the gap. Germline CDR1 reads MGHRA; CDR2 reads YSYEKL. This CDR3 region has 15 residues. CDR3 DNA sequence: TGCGCCAGCAGCCAAGATGTGTCGGGAGCCTACGAGCAGTACTTC. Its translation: CASSQDVSGAYEQYF.

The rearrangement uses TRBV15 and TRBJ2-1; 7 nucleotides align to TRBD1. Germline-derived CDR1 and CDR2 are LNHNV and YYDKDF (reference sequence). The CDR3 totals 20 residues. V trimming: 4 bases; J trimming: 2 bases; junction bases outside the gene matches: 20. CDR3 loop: CATSTRVSPRDSATYNEQFF. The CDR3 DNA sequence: TGTGCCACCAGCACCAGAGTCAGCCCTCGGGACAGTGCCACCTACAATGAGCAGTTCTTC. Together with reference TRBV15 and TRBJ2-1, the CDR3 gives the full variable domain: DAMVIQNPRYQVTQFGKPVTLSCSQTLNHNVMYWYQQKSSQAPKLLFHYYDKDFNNEADTPDNFQSRRPNTSFCFLDIRSPGLGDTAMYLCATSTRVSPRDSATYNEQFFGPGTRLTVL.